A selection of T cell receptor beta chains follows, all from one sample in a study of cytomegalovirus exposure and HLA in healthy donors. Assay: immunoSEQ multiplex PCR; the TCRdb copy retains only in-frame clones and omits some. The table lists tens of thousands of clones, 94% of them singletons. Sequenced sample: PBMCs. The receptors were sampled from a woman between 18 and 29 years old in good health and CMV-seropositive. The CDR3 runs from the conserved cysteine through the conserved F or W. A D gene is named only where the DNA matches it firmly. Clone size, where shown, is once, few, many, or a class for clones that have expanded.

abundance: .; d_gene: TRBD1; v_gene: TRBV27; j_gene: TRBJ1-5; CDR3aa: CASSLGAGGQPQHF; CDR3nt: TGTGCCAGCAGTTTAGGGGCAGGGGGGCAGCCCCAGCATTTT
abundance: .; d_gene: TRBD2; v_gene: TRBV11-3; j_gene: TRBJ2-7; CDR3aa: CASSGEGSYEQYF; CDR3nt: TGTGCCAGCAGCGGGGAGGGGTCCTACGAGCAGTACTTC
abundance: .; d_gene: TRBD1; v_gene: TRBV28; j_gene: TRBJ1-5; CDR3aa: CASSSDREGQPQHF; CDR3nt: TGTGCCAGCAGTTCGGACAGGGAGGGTCAGCCCCAGCATTTT
abundance: few; d_gene: .; v_gene: TRBV5-6; j_gene: TRBJ1-5; CDR3aa: CASSRASQPQHF; CDR3nt: TGTGCCAGCAGCCGAGCGAGTCAGCCCCAGCATTTT
abundance: .; d_gene: TRBD2; v_gene: TRBV11-3; j_gene: TRBJ2-7; CDR3aa: CASSLEAGGKYEQYF; CDR3nt: TGTGCCAGCAGCTTAGAGGCGGGAGGTAAATACGAGCAGTACTTC
abundance: .; d_gene: .; v_gene: TRBV28; j_gene: TRBJ1-4; CDR3aa: CAVLALGSNEKLFF; CDR3nt: TGTGCCGTCCTAGCCCTGGGCTCTAATGAAAAACTGTTTTTT
abundance: .; d_gene: .; v_gene: TRBV7-2; j_gene: TRBJ1-5; CDR3aa: CASSLVGDISQPQHF; CDR3nt: TGTGCCAGCAGCTTAGTGGGAGATATTAGTCAGCCCCAGCATTTT
abundance: .; d_gene: .; v_gene: TRBV7-2; j_gene: TRBJ1-2; CDR3aa: CASSLGVGFPDGYTF; CDR3nt: TGTGCCAGCAGCTTAGGAGTCGGGTTTCCGGATGGCTACACCTTC
abundance: once; d_gene: .; v_gene: TRBV13; j_gene: TRBJ2-7; CDR3aa: CASRGGGYEQYF; CDR3nt: TGTGCCAGCAGAGGGGGGGGGTACGAGCAGTACTTC
abundance: .; d_gene: .; v_gene: TRBV15; j_gene: TRBJ1-3; CDR3aa: CATSKQGSGNTIYF; CDR3nt: TGTGCCACCAGCAAACAGGGATCCGGAAACACCATATATTTT
abundance: .; d_gene: TRBD2; v_gene: TRBV4-1; j_gene: TRBJ2-3; CDR3aa: CASSQDISGGGNTQYF; CDR3nt: TGCGCCAGCAGCCAAGATATAAGCGGGGGTGGGAATACGCAGTATTTT
abundance: .; d_gene: .; v_gene: TRBV5-6; j_gene: TRBJ1-1; CDR3aa: CASSLYRETFF; CDR3nt: TGTGCCAGCAGCTTGTACAGGGAGACTTTCTTT
abundance: .; d_gene: .; v_gene: TRBV29-1; j_gene: TRBJ1-1; CDR3aa: CSAPRSGMNTEAFF; CDR3nt: TGCAGCGCTCCCAGGTCAGGCATGAACACTGAAGCTTTCTTT
abundance: .; d_gene: TRBD1; v_gene: TRBV11-2; j_gene: TRBJ2-7; CDR3aa: CASSPGTGPYEQYF; CDR3nt: TGTGCCAGCAGCCCTGGGACAGGGCCCTACGAGCAGTACTTC
abundance: .; d_gene: TRBD2; v_gene: TRBV7-7; j_gene: TRBJ2-5; CDR3aa: CASSLVAGEETQYF; CDR3nt: TGTGCCAGCAGCTTAGTAGCGGGGGAAGAGACCCAGTACTTC
abundance: once; d_gene: TRBD1; v_gene: TRBV6-5; j_gene: TRBJ1-4; CDR3aa: CANGQGDEKLFF; CDR3nt: TGTGCCAACGGACAGGGGGACGAAAAACTGTTTTTT
abundance: .; d_gene: TRBD2; v_gene: TRBV19; j_gene: TRBJ2-1; CDR3aa: CASSTPGLGYNEQFF; CDR3nt: TGTGCCAGTAGTACCCCGGGACTAGGCTACAATGAGCAGTTCTTC
abundance: .; d_gene: .; v_gene: TRBV5-6; j_gene: TRBJ1-1; CDR3aa: CASSHLTENTEAFF; CDR3nt: TGTGCCAGCAGCCACTTAACAGAGAACACTGAAGCTTTCTTT
abundance: .; d_gene: .; v_gene: TRBV10-3; j_gene: TRBJ2-7; CDR3aa: CAISEGQISYEQYF; CDR3nt: TGTGCCATCAGTGAGGGTCAGATCAGCTACGAGCAGTACTTC
abundance: .; d_gene: .; v_gene: TRBV18; j_gene: TRBJ1-2; CDR3aa: CASSTGGSANYGYTF; CDR3nt: TGTGCCAGCTCAACGGGGGGGTCAGCGAACTATGGCTACACCTTC
abundance: .; d_gene: .; v_gene: TRBV6-6; j_gene: TRBJ2-1; CDR3aa: CASSYPATIF; CDR3nt: TGTGCCAGCAGTTACCCTGCCACTATCTTC
abundance: .; d_gene: TRBD2; v_gene: TRBV11-2; j_gene: TRBJ2-1; CDR3aa: CASSLTRGLASSNEQFF; CDR3nt: TGTGCCAGCAGCTTAACTCGTGGACTAGCGAGTTCCAATGAGCAGTTCTTC